These 31 T cell receptor beta chains share one sample of origin, sequenced in a study of OX40 agonist ivuxolimab in advanced cancers. Clones were read by immunoSEQ multiplex PCR, and TCRdb kept only the in-frame ones, dropping some. The sample lists tens of thousands of clones, about 88% occurring once. The sequencing used CD4+ or CD8+ T cells sorted from blood, collected in a trial of the OX40 agonist ivuxolimab. These receptors were obtained from an adult with an advanced solid tumor such as melanoma, head and neck, liver or kidney cancer.

V and J are TRBV7-9 and TRBJ2-3; 7 nucleotides agree with TRBD2. V was clipped by 5 bases and J by 6 bases; unmatched bases: 17. In germline, CDR1 is SEHNR, CDR2 FQNEAQ (reference sequence). This CDR3 is 17 amino acids long. The chain's CDR3 is CASSLEAGLVKGDTQYF. The CDR3 DNA sequence: TGTGCCAGCAGCCTAGAGGCCGGACTAGTTAAGGGGGATACGCAGTATTTT.

The chain joins TRBV21-1 to TRBJ2-7; TRBD1 is the table's D call, not checked against the DNA. TRBV21-1 is an annotated pseudogene. The CDR3 is 13 residues long. The CDR3 region has the DNA TGTGCCAGCACCCGGGACAGGGAGTACGAGCAGTACTTC. Its protein is CASTRDREYEQYF.

V gene TRBV5-1 combines with J gene TRBJ1-1; D is uncertain. Germline values: CDR1 SGHRS, CDR2 YFSETQ. This CDR3 has 13 amino acids. V dropped 2 bases and J dropped 1 base, with 6 bases sitting between them. The CDR3 DNA reads as TGCGCCAGCAGCTTTTCCGGGAACACTGAAGCTTTCTTT. This encodes CASSFSGNTEAFF.

This sequence joins TRBV9 and TRBJ1-4; D unresolved. The V end was cut by 1 base, the J end by 3 bases, with 31 bases between. This CDR3 has 22 amino acids. Germline assignment: CDR1 SGDLS and CDR2 YYNGEE. The CDR3 here is CASSVRRVGSHRDVRPNEKLFF. DNA of the CDR3: TGTGCCAGCAGCGTAAGGAGGGTGGGAAGCCATAGGGATGTTCGACCTAATGAAAAACTGTTTTTT.

The CDR3 loop reads CASSFQGGSYNSPLHF. For the CDR3, the DNA is TGTGCCAGCAGCTTTCAGGGAGGGTCCTATAATTCACCCCTCCACTTT. V usage is TRBV5-8 and J usage is TRBJ1-6; tentatively, D is TRBD1 (5 bases). Trimming took 2 bases from V and 1 from J, leaving 10 bases between them. CDR1 is SGHTS and CDR2 is YDEGEE in the germline V gene. The CDR3 consists of 16 residues.

This chain links TRBV7-7 with TRBJ2-1; 8 bases match TRBD1. Germline V gene lookup returns CDR1 SSHAT and CDR2 FNYEAQ (reference sequence). The V segment lost 5 bases and the J segment 4 bases; nucleotides outside the gene matches: 7. The CDR3 is 15 amino acids. The CDR3 coding sequence is TGTGCCAGCAGCACCGGGACAGGATTATACAATGAGCAGTTCTTC. Protein: CASSTGTGLYNEQFF.

The chain has TRBV7-2 and TRBJ1-4, with D possibly matching TRBD1 (5 bases). Trimming removed 2 bases at V and 8 bases at J, with 12 bases between. This CDR3 is 14 amino acids long. CDR1 and CDR2 from the germline V gene are SGHTA and FQGNSA. CDR3 nucleotide sequence: TGTGCCAGCAGCTTATTGGGGCGGGGAGAAAAACTGTTTTTT. This sequence encodes CASSLLGRGEKLFF. Full variable domain (outside the CDR3, taken from reference TRBV7-2 and TRBJ1-4): GAGVSQSPSNKVTEKGKDVELRCDPISGHTALYWYRQSLGQGLEFLIYFQGNSAPDKSGLPSDRFSAERTGGSVSTLTIQRTQQEDSAVYLCASSLLGRGEKLFFGSGTQLSVL.

This chain connects TRBV18 to TRBJ1-4; a weak D match, TRBD1 (5 bases). Per the germline V gene, CDR1 is KGHSH and CDR2 is LQKENI. V was cut by 0 bases and J by 8 bases, with 7 bases left in between. There are 13 residues in the CDR3. The CDR3 nucleotides are TGTGCCAGCTCACCACCCGACAGAGAAAAACTGTTTTTT. Encoded protein: CASSPPDREKLFF.

The CDR3, as DNA: TGTGCCAGCAGCTTTGGGGACAGGAGGAGAACTGAAGCTTTCTTT. It encodes CASSFGDRRRTEAFF. The rearrangement links TRBV27 to TRBJ1-1; 8 bases align to TRBD1. The CDR3 totals 15 residues. CDR1 MNHEY and CDR2 SMNVEV come from the germline V gene (reference sequence). V lost 6 bases to trimming and J lost 5 bases; unmatched junction nucleotides: 11.

The chain uses TRBV5-1 and TRBJ2-5; the D gene is possibly TRBD2 (5 bases). CDR1 SGHRS and CDR2 YFSETQ come from the germline V gene. The CDR3 totals 13 residues. Trimming left V 5 bases short and J 0 bases short, with 8 bases between. This chain's CDR3 is CASSSGYQETQYF. In nucleotides, the CDR3 is TGCGCCAGCAGTTCGGGGTACCAAGAGACCCAGTACTTC.

The chain employs TRBV19 and TRBJ1-2; no definite D call. The ends were cut back, 4 bases at V and 5 bases at J, with 14 bases in the middle. This CDR3 is 14 amino acids long. Germline lookup yields CDR1 LNHDA and CDR2 SQIVND (reference sequence). The CDR3 DNA follows: TGTGCCAGTAGTACCGCGACCGTGCGATATGGCTACACCTTC. Protein product: CASSTATVRYGYTF.

The chain carries TRBV7-9 and TRBJ2-6; the D gene is possibly TRBD1 (5 bases). The V gene's germline CDR1 is SEHNR and CDR2 FQNEAQ (reference sequence). The CDR3 is 18 amino acids. Trimming took 9 bases from V and 0 from J, leaving 21 bases between them. The CDR3 bases are TGTGCCAGTCTTGGTGGGGCCAGATGGAACTCTGGGGCCAACGTCCTGACTTTC. Its protein product is CASLGGARWNSGANVLTF.

V gene TRBV7-2 combines with J gene TRBJ1-1, with 9 bases that match TRBD1. The CDR3 runs to 17 residues. Germline loops: CDR1 SGHTA, CDR2 FQGNSA. V lost 8 bases, J lost 5 bases, and 18 bases stayed unmatched. CDR3 region: CASRPGGTGQVRTEAFF. CDR3 DNA: TGTGCCAGCCGCCCGGGAGGGACAGGGCAAGTAAGGACTGAAGCTTTCTTT.

The genes are TRBV27 and TRBJ1-1; D is undetermined. Germline assignment: CDR1 MNHEY and CDR2 SMNVEV (reference sequence). Trimming shortened V by 6 bases and J by 4 bases, and 12 bases separated the two germline ends. The CDR3 spans 13 residues. The CDR3 protein is CASSREPSTEAFF. The CDR3, as DNA: TGTGCCAGCAGCCGCGAGCCTAGCACTGAAGCTTTCTTT.

The chain joins TRBV7-2 to TRBJ2-2; D is ambiguous. CDR1 is SGHTA and CDR2 is FQGNSA in the germline V gene. V was clipped by 8 bases and J by 7 bases, with 14 bases between them. The CDR3 length is 13 residues. CDR3 in amino acids: CASGGVGRGELFF. CDR3 sequence (DNA): TGTGCCAGCGGCGGCGTCGGCCGCGGGGAGCTGTTTTTT.

The V gene is TRBV12-5, the J gene TRBJ2-4; no reliable D call. The CDR3 covers 13 residues. The germline V and J ends were trimmed by 1 base and 9 bases, with 10 bases remaining between them. Germline CDR1 is LGHNT and CDR2 is FRNRAP. The DNA for the CDR3 is TGTGCTAGTGGTTTGGACCCACCGGGCATTCAGTACTTC. Protein: CASGLDPPGIQYF.

This clone was recorded once. This sequence joins TRBV25-1 and TRBJ1-6; weak D call: TRBD1 (6 bases). The V end lost 1 base, the J end lost 8 bases, and 12 bases lay between the germline ends. The length of the CDR3 is 15 residues. The germline gives CDR1 MGHDK, CDR2 SYGVNS. CDR3 sequence reads: CASSEFGQGYSPLHF. CDR3 sequence (DNA): TGTGCCAGCAGTGAATTCGGGCAGGGGTATTCACCCCTCCACTTT. Using reference TRBV25-1 and TRBJ1-6 for the parts outside the CDR3, the full variable domain is EADIYQTPRYLVIGTGKKITLECSQTMGHDKMYWYQQDPGMELHLIHYSYGVNSTEKGDLSSESTVSRIRTEHFPLTLESARPSHTSQYLCASSEFGQGYSPLHFGNGTRLTVT.

The chain employs TRBV18 and TRBJ1-2; D is undetermined. CDR3 length equals 13 residues. V lost 3 bases and J 5 bases, leaving 10 bases between the germline ends. Germline V gives CDR1 KGHSH, CDR2 LQKENI. CDR3 sequence: CASSPTPPYGYTF. For the CDR3, the DNA is TGTGCCAGCTCACCGACCCCACCGTATGGCTACACCTTC. Full variable domain (rest looked up from reference TRBV18 and TRBJ1-2): NAGVMQNPRHLVRRRGQEARLRCSPMKGHSHVYWYRQLPEEGLKFMVYLQKENIIDESGMPKERFSAEFPKEGPSILRIQQVVRGDSAAYFCASSPTPPYGYTFGSGTRLTVV.

The J gene is TRBJ1-2, the V gene TRBV6-1; no clear D gene. The length of the CDR3 is 11 residues. CDR1 is MNHNS, CDR2 SASEGT, per germline. Trimming stripped 5 bases from V and 6 bases from J, with 7 bases between. The CDR3 here is CASSYGNGYTF. The CDR3 nucleotides are TGTGCCAGCAGTTACGGCAATGGCTACACCTTC.

The chain combines TRBV6-1 with TRBJ1-5, with 9 positions matching TRBD1. Germline V gives CDR1 MNHNS, CDR2 SASEGT. The J segment lost 6 bases and the V segment lost 3 bases, leaving 6 bases of the junction unmatched. This CDR3 contains 15 residues. Here the CDR3 reads CASSDRQGGFQPQHF. The CDR3 bases are TGTGCCAGCAGTGACCGACAGGGGGGATTTCAGCCCCAGCATTTT.

The rearrangement links TRBV4-2 to TRBJ1-1; a possible D gene is TRBD1 (6 bases). Deletions cut 1 base from V and 7 bases from J, with 25 bases between. The germline CDR1 and CDR2 sequences are LGHNA and YNFKEQ. The CDR3 is 18 amino acids. DNA for the CDR3: TGTGCCAGCAGCCAAGCGGGAAGAGGACAGTTAGCGGGACATGAAGCTTTCTTT. This encodes CASSQAGRGQLAGHEAFF.

This chain uses TRBV7-9 with TRBJ1-2, with a possible D match to TRBD1 (5 bases). Trimming removed 6 bases from V and 8 bases from J, with 22 bases in between. This CDR3 region has 15 residues. The germline CDR1 and CDR2 sequences are SEHNR and FQNEAQ (reference sequence). The CDR3 loop reads CASRLDLRWGSGYTF. DNA for the CDR3: TGTGCCAGCAGACTTGACCTCCGATGGGGGAGCGGCTACACCTTC.

The chain has TRBV5-1 and TRBJ2-5; 8 positions agree with TRBD1. The V gene end was trimmed by 5 bases and the J gene end by 1 base; junction bases not matched to a gene: 4. CDR1 and CDR2 (germline): SGHRS, YFSETQ. The CDR3 is 14 residues long. The CDR3 region is CASRPDRGQETQYF. The CDR3 DNA follows: TGCGCCAGCAGACCTGACAGGGGCCAAGAGACCCAGTACTTC.

The chain has TRBV5-1 and TRBJ2-2, with D possibly being TRBD2 (6 bases). CDR1 and CDR2 from the germline V gene are SGHRS and YFSETQ. The CDR3 consists of 15 residues. The V and J ends lost 2 bases and 3 bases respectively, with 11 bases between them. CDR3 protein: CASSFAPGDTGELFF. The DNA of the CDR3 is TGCGCCAGCAGCTTTGCCCCGGGGGACACCGGGGAGCTGTTTTTT. Supplemented by reference TRBV5-1 and TRBJ2-2, the full variable domain reads KAGVTQTPRYLIKTRGQQVTLSCSPISGHRSVSWYQQTPGQGLQFLFEYFSETQRNKGNFPGRFSGRQFSNSRSEMNVSTLELGDSALYLCASSFAPGDTGELFFGEGSRLTVL.

A single count supports this clone. This chain uses TRBV5-5 with TRBJ1-5; D remains unclear. This CDR3 spans 17 amino acids. V was pared by 4 bases and J by 3 bases, with 20 bases between. The germline V gene has CDR1 SGHKS and CDR2 YYEKEE (reference sequence). Written as DNA, the CDR3 is TGTGCCAGCAGCGCGCTCCCTTCAGACGGAGTCAATCAGCCCCAGCATTTT. It encodes CASSALPSDGVNQPQHF.

This clone was seen just once. The chain has TRBV5-6 and TRBJ2-4, with D perhaps TRBD2 (5 bases). Trimming removed 4 bases from V and 0 bases from J, with 11 bases in between. Germline V gives CDR1 SGHDT, CDR2 YYEEEE. The CDR3 runs 15 residues. The CDR3 is CASSPSLIAKNIQYF. The DNA for the CDR3 is TGTGCCAGCAGCCCTAGCCTAATAGCCAAAAACATTCAGTACTTC.

The chain joins TRBV9 to TRBJ2-7, with a tentative D call TRBD2 (6 bases). The CDR3 length is 14 residues. V dropped 3 bases and J dropped 3 bases, with 13 bases sitting between them. From germline, CDR1 is SGDLS and CDR2 YYNGEE. CDR3 region: CASSAGGPIYEQYF. CDR3 nucleotides: TGTGCCAGCAGCGCAGGAGGGCCTATCTACGAGCAGTACTTC.

A single count supports this clone. The chain combines TRBV7-8 with TRBJ1-1; a weak D match, TRBD1 (5 bases). The V end was cut by 3 bases, the J end by 3 bases, with 8 bases between. This CDR3 comprises 13 residues. Germline V gene data show CDR1 as SGHVS and CDR2 as FQNEAQ. The CDR3 DNA sequence: TGTGCCAGCAGCTTGGGGACTTACACTGAAGCTTTCTTT. Amino acids: CASSLGTYTEAFF.

Only a few counts were recorded for this clone. The chain has TRBV14 and TRBJ2-7; 9 nucleotides agree with TRBD1. The V gene's germline CDR1 is SGHDN and CDR2 FVKESK. This CDR3 contains 14 residues. V trimming: 4 bases; J trimming: 4 bases; junction bases outside the gene matches: 5. CDR3 bases: TGTGCCAGCAGCCGGGACAGGGTCTCTTACGAGCAGTACTTC. Amino acids: CASSRDRVSYEQYF.

This rearrangement joins TRBV29-1 to TRBJ2-3; D gene uncertain. The V gene lost 4 bases and the J gene lost 4 bases, with 15 bases spanning the gap. Germline V lookup: CDR1 SQVTM, CDR2 ANQGSEA. There are 14 residues in the CDR3. The DNA for the CDR3 is TGCAGCGTTGCGGCCGGCTTAGCACCAGATACGCAGTATTTT. This codes for CSVAAGLAPDTQYF.

The V call is TRBV6-5, the J call TRBJ1-2, with D unclear. Germline lookup yields CDR1 MNHEY and CDR2 SVGAGI. Trimming removed 5 bases from V and 5 bases from J, with 6 bases in between. This CDR3 spans 11 amino acids. CDR3 in amino acids: CASSGRYGYTF. CDR3 in DNA: TGTGCCAGCAGTGGACGGTATGGCTACACCTTC.